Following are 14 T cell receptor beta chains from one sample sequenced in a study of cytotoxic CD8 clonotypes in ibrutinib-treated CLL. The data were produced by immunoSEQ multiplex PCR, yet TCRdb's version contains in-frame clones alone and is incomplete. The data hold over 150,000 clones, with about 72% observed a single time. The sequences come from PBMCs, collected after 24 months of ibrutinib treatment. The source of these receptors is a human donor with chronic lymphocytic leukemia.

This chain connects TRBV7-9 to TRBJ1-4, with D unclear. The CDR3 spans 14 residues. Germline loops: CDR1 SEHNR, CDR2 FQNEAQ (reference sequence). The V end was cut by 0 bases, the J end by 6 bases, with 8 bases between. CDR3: CASSLAPNDEKLFF. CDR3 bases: TGTGCCAGCAGCTTAGCTCCCAACGATGAAAAACTGTTTTTT.

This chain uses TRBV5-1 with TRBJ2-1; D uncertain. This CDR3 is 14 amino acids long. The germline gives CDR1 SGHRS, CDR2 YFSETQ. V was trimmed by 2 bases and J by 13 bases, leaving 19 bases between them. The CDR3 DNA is TGCGCCAGCAGCTTCCGAGGCAGTCCTTTGGAACAGTTCTTC. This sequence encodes CASSFRGSPLEQFF.

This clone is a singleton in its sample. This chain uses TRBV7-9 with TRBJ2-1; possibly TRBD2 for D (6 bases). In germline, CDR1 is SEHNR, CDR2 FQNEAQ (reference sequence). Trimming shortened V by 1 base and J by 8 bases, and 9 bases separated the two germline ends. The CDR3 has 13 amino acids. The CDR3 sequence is CASSLVGGYEQFF. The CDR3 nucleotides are TGTGCCAGCAGCTTAGTGGGGGGATATGAGCAGTTCTTC.

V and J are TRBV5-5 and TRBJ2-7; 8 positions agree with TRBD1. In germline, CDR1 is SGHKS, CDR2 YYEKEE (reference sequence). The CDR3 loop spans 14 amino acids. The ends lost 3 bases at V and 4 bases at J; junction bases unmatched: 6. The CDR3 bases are TGTGCCAGCAGCTCCGACAGGGGCCCATACGAGCAGTACTTC. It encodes CASSSDRGPYEQYF.

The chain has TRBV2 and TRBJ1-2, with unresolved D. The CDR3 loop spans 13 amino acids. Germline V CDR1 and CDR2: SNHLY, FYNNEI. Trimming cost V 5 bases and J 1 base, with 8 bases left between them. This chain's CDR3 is CASSYRRNYGYTF. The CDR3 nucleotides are TGTGCCAGCAGTTACCGCCGTAACTATGGCTACACCTTC.

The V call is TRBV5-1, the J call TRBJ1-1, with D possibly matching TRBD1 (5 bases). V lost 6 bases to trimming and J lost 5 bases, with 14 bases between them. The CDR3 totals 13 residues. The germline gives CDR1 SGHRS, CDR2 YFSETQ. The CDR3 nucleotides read TGCGCCAGCAACCTGAGGGGCGGAACTGAAGCTTTCTTT. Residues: CASNLRGGTEAFF.

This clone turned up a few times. The CDR3, as DNA: TGTGCCAGCAGTTTACCGGGGGGTGAGCAGTTCTTC. This translates into CASSLPGGEQFF. This chain uses TRBV27 with TRBJ2-1; TRBD2 matches 7 bases. Losses at the gene ends were 2 bases for V and 9 bases for J; bases not matched to a gene: 1. The CDR3 is 12 amino acids. Germline V lookup: CDR1 MNHEY, CDR2 SMNVEV (reference sequence).

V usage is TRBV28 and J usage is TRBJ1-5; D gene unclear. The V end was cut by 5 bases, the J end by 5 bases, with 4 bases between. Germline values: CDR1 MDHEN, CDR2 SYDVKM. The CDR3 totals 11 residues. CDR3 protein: CASSLHQPQHF. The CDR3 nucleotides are TGTGCCAGCAGTCTTCATCAGCCCCAGCATTTT.

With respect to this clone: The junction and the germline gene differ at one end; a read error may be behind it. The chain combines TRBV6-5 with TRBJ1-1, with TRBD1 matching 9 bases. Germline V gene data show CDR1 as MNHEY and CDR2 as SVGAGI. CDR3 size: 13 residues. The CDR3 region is CASNYRGQTEAFF. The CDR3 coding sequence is TGTGCCAGCAATTACAGGGGGCAGACTGAAGCTTTCTTT.

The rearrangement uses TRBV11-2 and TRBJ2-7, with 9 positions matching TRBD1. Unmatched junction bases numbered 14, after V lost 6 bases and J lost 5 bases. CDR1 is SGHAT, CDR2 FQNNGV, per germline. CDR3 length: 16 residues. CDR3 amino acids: CASRKVPGQGHHEQYF. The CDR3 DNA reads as TGTGCCAGCAGGAAGGTTCCGGGACAGGGCCACCACGAGCAGTACTTC.

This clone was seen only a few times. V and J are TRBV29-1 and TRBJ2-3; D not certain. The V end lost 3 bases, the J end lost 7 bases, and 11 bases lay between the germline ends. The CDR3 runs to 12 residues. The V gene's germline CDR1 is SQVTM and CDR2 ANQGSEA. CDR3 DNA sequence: TGCAGCGTTGATCCGTCTTCGCATACGCAGTATTTT. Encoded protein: CSVDPSSHTQYF.

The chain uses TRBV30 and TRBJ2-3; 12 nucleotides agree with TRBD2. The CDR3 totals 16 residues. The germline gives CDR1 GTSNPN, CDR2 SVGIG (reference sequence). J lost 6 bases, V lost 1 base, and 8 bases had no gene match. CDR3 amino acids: CAWSEGLAGSWDTQYF. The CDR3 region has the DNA TGTGCCTGGAGTGAAGGACTAGCGGGATCCTGGGATACGCAGTATTTT.

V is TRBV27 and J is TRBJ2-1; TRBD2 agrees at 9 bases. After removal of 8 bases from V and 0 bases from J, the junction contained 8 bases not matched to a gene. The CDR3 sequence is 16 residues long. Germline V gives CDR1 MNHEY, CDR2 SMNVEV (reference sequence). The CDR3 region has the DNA TGTGCCAGCCGCTCTAGCGGGAAGACCTCCTACAATGAGCAGTTCTTC. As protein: CASRSSGKTSYNEQFF.

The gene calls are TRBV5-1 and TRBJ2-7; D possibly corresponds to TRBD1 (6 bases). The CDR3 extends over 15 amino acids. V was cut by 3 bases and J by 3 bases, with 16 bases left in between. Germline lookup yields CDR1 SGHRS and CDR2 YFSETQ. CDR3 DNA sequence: TGCGCCAGCAGCTCTCAGGGGTATACCGTCTACGAGCAGTACTTC. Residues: CASSSQGYTVYEQYF.